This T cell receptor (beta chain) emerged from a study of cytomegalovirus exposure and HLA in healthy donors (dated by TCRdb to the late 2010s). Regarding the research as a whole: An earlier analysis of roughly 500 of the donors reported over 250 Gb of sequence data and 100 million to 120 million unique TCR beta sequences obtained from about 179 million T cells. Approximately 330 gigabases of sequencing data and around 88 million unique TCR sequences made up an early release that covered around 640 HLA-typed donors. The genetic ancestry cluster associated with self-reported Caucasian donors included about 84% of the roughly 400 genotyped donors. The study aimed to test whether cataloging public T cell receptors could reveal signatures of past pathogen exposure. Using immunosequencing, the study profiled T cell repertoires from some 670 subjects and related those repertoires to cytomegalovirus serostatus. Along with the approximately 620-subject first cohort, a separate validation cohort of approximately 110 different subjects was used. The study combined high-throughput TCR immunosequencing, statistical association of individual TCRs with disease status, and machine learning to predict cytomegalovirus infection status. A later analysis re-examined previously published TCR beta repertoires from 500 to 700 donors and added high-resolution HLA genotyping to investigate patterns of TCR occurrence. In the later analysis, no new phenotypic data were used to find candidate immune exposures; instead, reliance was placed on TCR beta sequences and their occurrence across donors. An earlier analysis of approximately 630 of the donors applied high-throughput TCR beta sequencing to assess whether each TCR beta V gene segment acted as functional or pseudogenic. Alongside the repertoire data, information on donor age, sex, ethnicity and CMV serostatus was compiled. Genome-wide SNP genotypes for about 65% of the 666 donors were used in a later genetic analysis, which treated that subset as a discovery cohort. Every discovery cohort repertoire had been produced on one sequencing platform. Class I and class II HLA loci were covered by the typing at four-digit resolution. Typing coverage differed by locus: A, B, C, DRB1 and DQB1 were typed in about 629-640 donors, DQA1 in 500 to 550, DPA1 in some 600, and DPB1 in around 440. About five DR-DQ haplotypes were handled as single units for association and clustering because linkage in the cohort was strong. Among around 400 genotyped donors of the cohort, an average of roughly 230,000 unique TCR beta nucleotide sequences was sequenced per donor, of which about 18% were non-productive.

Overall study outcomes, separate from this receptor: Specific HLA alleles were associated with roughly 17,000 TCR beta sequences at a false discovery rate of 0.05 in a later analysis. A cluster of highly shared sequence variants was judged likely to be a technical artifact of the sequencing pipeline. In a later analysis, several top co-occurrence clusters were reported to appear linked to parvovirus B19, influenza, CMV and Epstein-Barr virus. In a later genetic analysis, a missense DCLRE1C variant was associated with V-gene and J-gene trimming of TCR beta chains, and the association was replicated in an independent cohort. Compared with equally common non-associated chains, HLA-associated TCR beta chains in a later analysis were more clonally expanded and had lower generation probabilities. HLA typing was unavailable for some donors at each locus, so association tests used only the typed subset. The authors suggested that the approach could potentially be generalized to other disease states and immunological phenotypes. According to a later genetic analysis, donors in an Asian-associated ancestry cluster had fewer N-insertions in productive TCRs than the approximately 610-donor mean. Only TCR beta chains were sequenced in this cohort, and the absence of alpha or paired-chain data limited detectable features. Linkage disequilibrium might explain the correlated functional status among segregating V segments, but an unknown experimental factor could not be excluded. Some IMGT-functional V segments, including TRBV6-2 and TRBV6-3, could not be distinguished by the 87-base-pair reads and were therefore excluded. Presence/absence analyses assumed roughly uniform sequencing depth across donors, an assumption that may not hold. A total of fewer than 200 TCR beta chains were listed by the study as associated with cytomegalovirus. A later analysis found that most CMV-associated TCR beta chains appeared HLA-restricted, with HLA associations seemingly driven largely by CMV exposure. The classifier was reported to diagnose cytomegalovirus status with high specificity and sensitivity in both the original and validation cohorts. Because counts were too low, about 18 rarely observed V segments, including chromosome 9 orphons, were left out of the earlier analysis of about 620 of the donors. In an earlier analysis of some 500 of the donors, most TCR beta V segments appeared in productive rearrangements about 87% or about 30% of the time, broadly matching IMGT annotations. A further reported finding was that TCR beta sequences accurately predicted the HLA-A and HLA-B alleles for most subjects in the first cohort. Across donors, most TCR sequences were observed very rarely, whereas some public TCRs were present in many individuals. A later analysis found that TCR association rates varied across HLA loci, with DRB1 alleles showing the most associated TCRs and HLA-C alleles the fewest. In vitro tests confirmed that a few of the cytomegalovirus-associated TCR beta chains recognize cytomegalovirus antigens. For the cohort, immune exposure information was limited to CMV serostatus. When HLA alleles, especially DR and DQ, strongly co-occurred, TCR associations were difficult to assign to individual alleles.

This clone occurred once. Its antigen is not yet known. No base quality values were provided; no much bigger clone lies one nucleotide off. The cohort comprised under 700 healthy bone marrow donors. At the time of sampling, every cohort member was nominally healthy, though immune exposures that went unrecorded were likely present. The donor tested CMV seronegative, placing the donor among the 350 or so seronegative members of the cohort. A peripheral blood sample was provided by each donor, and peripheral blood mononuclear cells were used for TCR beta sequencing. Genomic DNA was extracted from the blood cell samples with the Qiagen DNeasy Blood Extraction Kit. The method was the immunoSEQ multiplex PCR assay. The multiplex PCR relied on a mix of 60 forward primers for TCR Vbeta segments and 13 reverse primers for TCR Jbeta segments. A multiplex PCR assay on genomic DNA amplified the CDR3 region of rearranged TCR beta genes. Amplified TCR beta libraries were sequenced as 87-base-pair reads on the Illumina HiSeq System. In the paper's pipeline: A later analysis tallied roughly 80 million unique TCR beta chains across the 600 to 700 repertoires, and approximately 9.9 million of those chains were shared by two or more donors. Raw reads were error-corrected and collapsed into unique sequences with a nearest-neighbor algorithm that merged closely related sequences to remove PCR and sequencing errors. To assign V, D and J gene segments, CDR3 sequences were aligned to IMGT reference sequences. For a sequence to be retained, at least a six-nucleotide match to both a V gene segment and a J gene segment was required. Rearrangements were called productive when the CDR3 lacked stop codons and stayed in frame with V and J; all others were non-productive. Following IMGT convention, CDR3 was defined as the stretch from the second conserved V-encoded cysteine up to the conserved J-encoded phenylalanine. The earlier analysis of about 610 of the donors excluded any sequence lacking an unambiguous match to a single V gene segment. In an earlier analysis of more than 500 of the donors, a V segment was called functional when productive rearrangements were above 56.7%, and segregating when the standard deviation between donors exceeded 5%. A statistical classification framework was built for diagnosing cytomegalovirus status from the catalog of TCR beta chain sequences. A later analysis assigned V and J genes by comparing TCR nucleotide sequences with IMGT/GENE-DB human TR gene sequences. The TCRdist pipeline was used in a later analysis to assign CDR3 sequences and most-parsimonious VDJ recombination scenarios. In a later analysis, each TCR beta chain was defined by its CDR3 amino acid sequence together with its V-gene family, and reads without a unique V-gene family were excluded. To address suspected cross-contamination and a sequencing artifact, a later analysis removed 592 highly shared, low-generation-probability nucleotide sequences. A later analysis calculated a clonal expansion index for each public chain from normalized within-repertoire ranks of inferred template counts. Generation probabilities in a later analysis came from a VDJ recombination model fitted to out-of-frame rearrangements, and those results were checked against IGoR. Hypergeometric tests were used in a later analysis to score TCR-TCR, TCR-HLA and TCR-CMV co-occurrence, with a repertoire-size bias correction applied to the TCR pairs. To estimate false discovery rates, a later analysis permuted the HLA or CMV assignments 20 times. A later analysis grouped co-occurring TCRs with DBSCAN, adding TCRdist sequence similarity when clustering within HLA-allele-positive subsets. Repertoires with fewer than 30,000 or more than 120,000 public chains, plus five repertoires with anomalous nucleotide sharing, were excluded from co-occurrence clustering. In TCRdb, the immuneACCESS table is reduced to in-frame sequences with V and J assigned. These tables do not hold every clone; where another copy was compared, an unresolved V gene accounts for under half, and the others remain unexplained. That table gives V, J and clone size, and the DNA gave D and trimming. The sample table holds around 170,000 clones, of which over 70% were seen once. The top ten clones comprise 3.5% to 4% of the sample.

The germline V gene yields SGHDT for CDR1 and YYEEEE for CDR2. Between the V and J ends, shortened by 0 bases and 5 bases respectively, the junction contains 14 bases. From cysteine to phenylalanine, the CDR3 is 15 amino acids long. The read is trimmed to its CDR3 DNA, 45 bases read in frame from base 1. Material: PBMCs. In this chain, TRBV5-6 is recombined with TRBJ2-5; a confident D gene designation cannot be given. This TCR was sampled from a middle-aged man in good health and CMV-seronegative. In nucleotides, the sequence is TGTGCCAGCAGCTTGGCCGGAACGGGTCTGGAGACCCAGTACTTC. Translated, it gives CASSLAGTGLETQYF.